What follows are 24 T cell receptor beta chains derived from one specimen sequenced in a study of PD-L1 blockade in urothelial cancer. The assay was immunoSEQ multiplex PCR, and TCRdb's table has in-frame clones only and misses some. The sample has 90,000 to 120,000 clones; approximately 85% are singletons. Material: PBMCs, obtained around atezolizumab (anti-PD-L1) treatment. The receptors originated from a man aged 45 to 65 with urothelial cancer.

This chain joins TRBV27 and TRBJ1-5, with D unresolved. Looked up from germline, CDR1 is MNHEY and CDR2 is SMNVEV (reference sequence). The V end was cut by 8 bases, the J end by 0 bases, with 8 bases between. The CDR3 runs to 13 residues. The CDR3 region is CASGGYSNQPQHF. CDR3 nucleotides: TGTGCCAGCGGCGGATATAGCAATCAGCCCCAGCATTTT.

V and J are TRBV9 and TRBJ1-2; tentative D call: TRBD1 (5 bases). This CDR3 has 15 residues. Trimming cost V 4 bases and J 3 bases, with 16 bases left between them. CDR1 is SGDLS and CDR2 is YYNGEE in the germline V gene. The CDR3 sequence: CASSSTNRRHYGYTF. The CDR3 region has the DNA TGTGCCAGCAGCAGCACCAACAGGAGACACTATGGCTACACCTTC.

This clone was picked up one time. The chain recombines TRBV6-6 with TRBJ1-1; D perhaps matches TRBD1 (5 bases). V lost 2 bases and J lost 4, with 11 bases in between. From germline, CDR1 is MNHNY and CDR2 SVGAGI (reference sequence). CDR3 length: 14 residues. The CDR3 is CASSYGDRVTEAFF. Here the CDR3 DNA reads TGTGCCAGCAGTTACGGCGACAGAGTCACTGAAGCTTTCTTT.

This clone showed up just a few times. The genes are TRBV6-5 and TRBJ2-7; D ambiguous. Germline V gene data show CDR1 as MNHEY and CDR2 as SVGAGI. V lost 6 bases and J 3 bases, leaving 6 bases between the germline ends. CDR3 length equals 11 residues. The CDR3 nucleotides are TGTGCCAGCAGCACGAGCTACGAGCAGTACTTC. It codes for CASSTSYEQYF.

This rearrangement joins TRBV7-2 to TRBJ2-3; tentative D call: TRBD2 (6 bases). The CDR3 runs to 12 residues. The V gene's germline CDR1 is SGHTA and CDR2 FQGNSA. Trimming took off 3 bases at V and 5 bases at J, with 6 bases between the two ends. CDR3 DNA: TGTGCCAGCAGCTTTAGCGGAGATACGCAGTATTTT. This gives the protein CASSFSGDTQYF.

The table lists this clone with a few counts. The chain is built from TRBV2 and TRBJ1-2; D is perhaps TRBD1 (5 bases). The CDR3 has 13 residues. From germline, CDR1 is SNHLY and CDR2 FYNNEI. V gave up 2 bases and J gave up 4 bases, with 8 bases separating them. CDR3 sequence: CASSEQGSYGYTF. The CDR3, as DNA: TGTGCCAGCAGTGAACAGGGCTCCTATGGCTACACCTTC.

Here the CDR3 reads CASTPGGTSAVNTEAFF. The CDR3 nucleotides read TGTGCCAGCACCCCCGGAGGGACCTCAGCTGTGAACACTGAAGCTTTCTTT. The chain is built from TRBV7-6 and TRBJ1-1; maybe TRBD1 (5 bases). This CDR3 has 17 residues. V lost 7 bases and J 0 bases, leaving 21 bases between the germline ends. CDR1 is SGHVS, CDR2 FNYEAQ, per germline.

The V call is TRBV10-2, the J call TRBJ2-1; 8 bases map to TRBD2. This CDR3 spans 16 amino acids. CDR1 WSHSY and CDR2 SAAADI come from the germline V gene. V dropped 6 bases and J dropped 9; count of bases not matched to a gene: 16. CDR3 bases: TGCGCCAGCAGGCCAGGGGAGCGGGGGAACTCGGGTGAGCAGTTCTTC. Translating gives CASRPGERGNSGEQFF.

The rearrangement links TRBV5-4 to TRBJ2-1, with 14 nucleotides matching TRBD2. Germline CDR1 SGHNT, CDR2 YYREEE (reference sequence). V was clipped by 4 bases and J by 4 bases; unmatched bases: 4. The CDR3 is 16 amino acids. The CDR3 bases are TGTGCCAGCAGCAGGACTAGCGGGAGGAATTACAATGAGCAGTTCTTC. This codes for CASSRTSGRNYNEQFF. The full variable domain, in which reference TRBV5-4 and TRBJ2-1 provide the parts outside the CDR3, is ETGVTQSPTHLIKTRGQQVTLRCSSQSGHNTVSWYQQALGQGPQFIFQYYREEENGRGNFPPRFSGLQFPNYSSELNVNALELDDSALYLCASSRTSGRNYNEQFFGPGTRLTVL.

The chain joins TRBV10-3 to TRBJ2-7, with TRBD2 as a possible D gene (5 bases). V was trimmed by 0 bases and J by 4 bases, leaving 7 bases between them. This CDR3 has 13 residues. CDR1 is ENHRY and CDR2 is SYGVKD in the germline V gene. CDR3 in amino acids: CAISESRTYEQYF. The CDR3 bases are TGTGCCATCAGTGAGTCGCGGACTTACGAGCAGTACTTC.

The V call is TRBV18, the J call TRBJ1-5; 7 bases align to TRBD1. The CDR3 contains 15 residues. The trim removed 4 bases at V and 4 bases at J, leaving 7 bases unmatched. The germline gives CDR1 KGHSH, CDR2 LQKENI. CDR3 bases: TGTGCCAGCTCACTCAACCAGGGGGTGAATCAGCCCCAGCATTTT. This sequence encodes CASSLNQGVNQPQHF.

CDR3 in amino acids: CASSAPGQGAQRNTGELFF. CDR3 in DNA: TGTGCCAGCTCCGCCCCGGGACAGGGGGCGCAGAGGAACACCGGGGAGCTGTTTTTT. The chain employs TRBV9 and TRBJ2-2; the match to TRBD1 covers 12 bases. Germline V CDR1 and CDR2: SGDLS, YYNGEE. The CDR3 totals 19 residues. J lost 1 base, V lost 7 bases, and 14 bases had no gene match.

This chain connects TRBV5-6 to TRBJ2-2, with D possibly matching TRBD1 (6 bases). From germline, CDR1 is SGHDT and CDR2 YYEEEE. The CDR3 extends over 16 amino acids. The V gene lost 5 bases and the J gene lost 0 bases, with 14 bases spanning the gap. CDR3 sequence: CASRRTEIANTGELFF. The CDR3 DNA sequence: TGTGCCAGCAGACGGACAGAAATCGCGAACACCGGGGAGCTGTTTTTT.

The V gene is TRBV18, the J gene TRBJ1-1; D is uncertain. Trimming stripped 3 bases from V and 1 base from J, with 6 bases between. Germline assignment: CDR1 KGHSH and CDR2 LQKENI. The CDR3 contains 13 residues. CDR3 amino acids: CASSPSGNTEAFF. For the CDR3, the DNA is TGTGCCAGCTCACCCTCGGGGAACACTGAAGCTTTCTTT.

The count of this clone is one. The chain employs TRBV4-2 and TRBJ1-4, with 11 positions matching TRBD1. Unmatched junction bases numbered 2, after V lost 3 bases and J lost 8 bases. CDR1 and CDR2 (germline): LGHNA, YNFKEQ. This CDR3 comprises 14 residues. The CDR3 is CASSQGQGEEKLFF. The CDR3 region has the DNA TGTGCCAGCAGCCAGGGACAGGGGGAAGAAAAACTGTTTTTT.

This sequence joins TRBV13 and TRBJ2-1; D perhaps matches TRBD1 (6 bases). V was trimmed by 0 bases and J by 10 bases, leaving 10 bases between them. Per germline, CDR1 PRHDT and CDR2 FYEKMQ (reference sequence). The length of the CDR3 is 13 residues. In nucleotides, the CDR3 is TGTGCCAGCAGCTTAGGGGACAGCCGGGAGCAGTTCTTC. It codes for CASSLGDSREQFF.

The chain recombines TRBV19 with TRBJ2-2; 7 bases line up with TRBD2. The J segment lost 6 bases and the V segment lost 0 bases, leaving 4 bases of the junction unmatched. Germline CDR1 reads LNHDA; CDR2 reads SQIVND (reference sequence). The CDR3 totals 15 residues. CDR3 DNA: TGTGCCAGTAGTATAGATGCGGGGGTCCCCGGGGAGCTGTTTTTT. Protein: CASSIDAGVPGELFF.

The chain uses TRBV30 and TRBJ1-3; 9 positions agree with TRBD1. The trim removed 1 base at V and 1 base at J, leaving 8 bases unmatched. This CDR3 contains 17 residues. Germline V lookup: CDR1 GTSNPN, CDR2 SVGIG (reference sequence). Written as DNA, the CDR3 is TGTGCCTGGAGTGCCCCCCTCGGACAGGGGTCTGGAAACACCATATATTTT. Amino acid sequence: CAWSAPLGQGSGNTIYF.

The chain recombines TRBV4-1 with TRBJ2-5, with 13 positions matching TRBD2. Germline V CDR1 and CDR2: MGHRA, YSYEKL. The V and J ends lost 1 base and 2 bases, in that order; junction bases with no gene match: 13. The CDR3 has 20 residues. CDR3 coding DNA: TGCGCCAGCAGCCAAGGGCCTCAGGGACTAGCGGGAAGCCCACAAGAGACCCAGTACTTC. Protein sequence: CASSQGPQGLAGSPQETQYF.

In its sample, this clone was seen a few times. This chain connects TRBV5-1 to TRBJ1-1, with D possibly being TRBD1 (5 bases). V was cut by 5 bases and J by 5 bases, with 13 bases left in between. Germline lookup yields CDR1 SGHRS and CDR2 YFSETQ. The length of the CDR3 is 13 residues. The CDR3 here is CASRETRVTEAFF. CDR3 bases: TGCGCCAGCAGAGAAACCAGGGTGACTGAAGCTTTCTTT.

As DNA, the CDR3 is TGTGCCAGCAGCTTGGTCCAGCGGGAGTGGGGAGAGCAGTACTTC. Amino acids: CASSLVQREWGEQYF. V and J are TRBV5-5 and TRBJ2-7; 8 nucleotides agree with TRBD2. The CDR3 runs 15 residues. V trimming: 0 bases; J trimming: 7 bases; junction bases outside the gene matches: 9. Germline V gene sequence: CDR1 SGHKS, CDR2 YYEKEE (reference sequence).

The chain couples TRBV10-2 to TRBJ2-1, with D unclear. The CDR3 extends over 12 amino acids. From germline, CDR1 is WSHSY and CDR2 SAAADI. V lost 2 bases and J lost 9, with 8 bases in between. CDR3 DNA: TGCGCCAGCAGTGAGGCGGTGGGTGAGCAGTTCTTC. Its protein is CASSEAVGEQFF.

The V and J genes are TRBV20-1 and TRBJ2-7; no firm D call. Germline V gene data show CDR1 as DFQATT and CDR2 as SNEGSKA (reference sequence). V was clipped by 1 base and J by 4 bases, with 5 bases between them. The CDR3 has 11 residues. CDR3 nucleotides: TGCAGTGCTAGAGCCGGGTACGAGCAGTACTTC. This gives the protein CSARAGYEQYF.

The chain carries TRBV29-1 and TRBJ1-1; D gene ambiguous. V was cut by 4 bases and J by 1 base, with 19 bases left in between. The CDR3 is 16 amino acids. Germline CDR1 SQVTM, CDR2 ANQGSEA. The CDR3 nucleotides read TGCAGCGTTGGTGCGATGGTTCGAATCCGGAACACTGAAGCTTTCTTT. Amino acid sequence: CSVGAMVRIRNTEAFF.